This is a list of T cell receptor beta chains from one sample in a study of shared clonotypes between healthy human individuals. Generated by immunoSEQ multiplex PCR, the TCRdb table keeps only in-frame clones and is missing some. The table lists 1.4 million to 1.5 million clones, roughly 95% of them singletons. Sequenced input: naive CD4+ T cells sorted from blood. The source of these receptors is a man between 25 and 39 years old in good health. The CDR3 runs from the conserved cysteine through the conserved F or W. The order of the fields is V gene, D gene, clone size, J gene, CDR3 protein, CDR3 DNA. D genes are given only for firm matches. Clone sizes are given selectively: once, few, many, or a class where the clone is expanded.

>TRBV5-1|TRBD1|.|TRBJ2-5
CASSLSGTGQETQYF
TGCGCCAGCAGCCTTTCCGGGACAGGTCAAGAGACCCAGTACTTC
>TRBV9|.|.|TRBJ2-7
CASSVGGDSIYEQYF
TGTGCCAGCAGCGTTGGGGGGGACAGCATCTACGAGCAGTACTTC
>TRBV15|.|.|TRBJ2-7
CATSRDRVAQYF
TGTGCCACCAGCAGAGATCGTGTGGCGCAGTACTTC
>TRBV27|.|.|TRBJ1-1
CASRPWGTLTPNTEAFF
TGTGCCAGCAGACCCTGGGGGACATTAACCCCGAACACTGAAGCTTTCTTT
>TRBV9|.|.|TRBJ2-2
CASSVVERGTGELFF
TGTGCCAGCAGCGTAGTAGAGAGGGGCACCGGGGAGCTGTTTTTT
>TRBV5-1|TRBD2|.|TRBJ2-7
CASSRWTRVYEQYF
TGCGCCAGCAGCCGGTGGACTAGGGTCTACGAGCAGTACTTC
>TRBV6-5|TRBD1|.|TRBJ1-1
CASSRDRGPTEAFF
TGTGCCAGCAGTAGGGACAGGGGGCCCACTGAAGCTTTCTTT
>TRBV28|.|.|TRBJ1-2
CASRLPGQRNVGYTF
TGTGCCAGCAGGTTACCGGGACAACGGAACGTTGGCTACACCTTC
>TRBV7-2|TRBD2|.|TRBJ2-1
CASSPGTSGYNEQFF
TGTGCCAGCAGCCCCGGGACTAGCGGATACAATGAGCAGTTCTTC
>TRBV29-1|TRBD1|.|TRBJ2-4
CSAGDRGGNIQYF
TGCAGCGCGGGAGACAGGGGGGGAAACATTCAGTACTTC
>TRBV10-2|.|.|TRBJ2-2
CASSRTGGANTGELFF
TGCGCCAGCAGCCGGACGGGTGGCGCGAACACCGGGGAGCTGTTTTTT
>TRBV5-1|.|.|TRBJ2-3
CASSADRWDTQYF
TGCGCCAGCAGCGCCGACCGGTGGGATACGCAGTATTTT
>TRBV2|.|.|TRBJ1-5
CASIRDSNQPQHF
TGTGCCAGTATCAGGGACAGCAATCAGCCCCAGCATTTT
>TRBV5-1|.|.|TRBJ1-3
CASSLSRSSGNTIYF
TGCGCCAGCAGCTTGTCCAGGTCGTCCGGAAACACCATATATTTT
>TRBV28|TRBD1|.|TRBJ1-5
CASSFHDRAVFQPQHF
TGTGCCAGCAGTTTCCACGACAGGGCTGTCTTCCAGCCCCAGCATTTT
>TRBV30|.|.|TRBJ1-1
CAWSVGWGVGNTEAFF
TGTGCCTGGAGTGTGGGATGGGGGGTTGGGAACACTGAAGCTTTCTTT
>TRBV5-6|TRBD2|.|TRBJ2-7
CASSILGTSGSGVQYF
TGTGCCAGCAGCATTCTTGGGACTAGCGGGAGTGGAGTGCAGTACTTC
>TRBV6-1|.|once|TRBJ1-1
CASSEPSTEAFF
TGTGCCAGCAGCGAGCCCTCAACTGAAGCTTTCTTT
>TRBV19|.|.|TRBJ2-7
CASSIKLSSGTEGYEQYF
TGTGCCAGTAGTATAAAGTTGTCTTCGGGGACCGAGGGTTACGAGCAGTACTTC
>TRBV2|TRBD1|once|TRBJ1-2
CASQDRLNYGYTF
TGTGCCAGCCAGGACAGGCTTAACTATGGCTACACCTTC
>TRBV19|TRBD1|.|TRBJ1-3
CASRGAWDSLNTIYF
TGTGCCAGCAGAGGGGCCTGGGACAGCTTAAACACCATATATTTT
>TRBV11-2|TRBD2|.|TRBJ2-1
CASSRVLAGGSNEQFF
TGTGCCAGCAGCCGGGTTCTAGCGGGAGGTTCAAATGAGCAGTTCTTC